Below, 29 T cell receptor beta chains from the same sample are listed, as sequenced in a study of cytomegalovirus exposure and HLA in healthy donors. This PCR relied on a set of 60 Vbeta primers and 13 Jbeta primers. Using immunoSEQ multiplex PCR, the repertoire was profiled, and TCRdb retains in-frame clones only, with some absent. This sample carries 100,000 to 150,000 clones, 55% to 75% of them seen once, and the ten largest clones take just over 8%. The material sequenced was PBMCs. These receptors all stem from a woman between 40 and 55 years old in good health and CMV-seropositive.

This clone was seen a handful of times. The chain links TRBV7-9 to TRBJ1-5; 11 bases are a match to TRBD1. V was clipped by 5 bases and J by 3 bases; unmatched bases: 9. From germline, CDR1 is SEHNR and CDR2 FQNEAQ (reference sequence). The CDR3 spans 17 residues. The CDR3 loop is CASSPSDRGRYNQPQHF. The CDR3 DNA reads TGTGCCAGCAGCCCTTCGGACAGGGGGCGTTACAATCAGCCCCAGCATTTT.

The sample holds one count of this clone. J is TRBJ1-1 and V is TRBV4-2, with D possibly being TRBD1 (5 bases). CDR3 length equals 14 residues. Germline CDR1 reads LGHNA; CDR2 reads YNFKEQ. Trimming pared 0 bases from V and 11 bases from J, leaving 16 bases between. CDR3 protein: CASSQDRQGLKAFF. CDR3 sequence (DNA): TGTGCCAGCAGCCAAGATAGGCAGGGTTTGAAGGCTTTCTTT.

The rearrangement uses TRBV6-8 and TRBJ2-5; D unclear. The V end was cut by 10 bases, the J end by 4 bases, with 22 bases between. CDR1 is MNHGY, CDR2 SAAAGT, per germline. The CDR3 sequence is 15 residues long. DNA for the CDR3: TGTGCCATCAATGGTCCCAGGATCGTAGGAGAGACCCAGTACTTC. Its translation is CAINGPRIVGETQYF.

V gene TRBV10-3 combines with J gene TRBJ1-1; D remains unclear. With 4 bases removed from V and 10 bases from J, the gap between germline ends came to 10 bases. This CDR3 region has 11 residues. Germline V CDR1 and CDR2: ENHRY, SYGVKD. CDR3 in DNA: TGTGCCATCAGTGCCGGGGTGGGAGCTTTCTTT. Translation gives CAISAGVGAFF.

V gene TRBV2 combines with J gene TRBJ1-1; D remains unclear. The CDR3 sequence is 11 residues long. V lost 3 bases and J lost 9, with 8 bases in between. Germline V CDR1 and CDR2: SNHLY, FYNNEI. In nucleotides, the CDR3 is TGTGCCAGCAGTGATAAAACTAAAGCTTTCTTT. It yields the protein CASSDKTKAFF.

This rearrangement joins TRBV14 to TRBJ2-3; D ambiguous. Trimming shortened V by 0 bases and J by 6 bases, and 13 bases separated the two germline ends. The germline gives CDR1 SGHDN, CDR2 FVKESK. This CDR3 has 15 residues. The CDR3 nucleotides read TGTGCCAGCAGCCAAGAATGGAGTTCCGCGGATACGCAGTATTTT. Residues: CASSQEWSSADTQYF.

The rearrangement uses TRBV9 and TRBJ1-6, with a weak D call TRBD1 (6 bases). V was shortened by 2 bases and J by 4 bases, with 10 bases between the two germline ends. CDR1 and CDR2 from the germline V gene are SGDLS and YYNGEE. The CDR3 is 15 amino acids. CDR3 bases: TGTGCCAGCAGCGTGACGGGACAATATAATTCACCCCTCCACTTT. Encoded protein: CASSVTGQYNSPLHF. The full variable domain, its missing parts supplied by reference TRBV9 and TRBJ1-6, is DSGVTQTPKHLITATGQRVTLRCSPRSGDLSVYWYQQSLDQGLQFLIQYYNGEERAKGNILERFSAQQFPDLHSELNLSSLELGDSALYFCASSVTGQYNSPLHFGNGTRLTVT.

The rearrangement joins TRBV7-9 to TRBJ1-2; 12 bases line up with TRBD1. CDR1 is SEHNR, CDR2 FQNEAQ, per germline (reference sequence). This CDR3 contains 16 residues. V gave up 5 bases and J gave up 7 bases; unmatched junction bases: 11. In DNA, the CDR3 is TGTGCCAGCAGCCCCGGGACAGGGGGCGCAAGCTCTGGCTACACCTTC. Amino acids: CASSPGTGGASSGYTF.

V is TRBV5-8 and J is TRBJ2-2; no clear D gene. Deletions cut 5 bases from V and 7 bases from J, with 15 bases between. CDR1 is SGHTS, CDR2 YDEGEE, per germline. The length of the CDR3 is 14 residues. This chain's CDR3 is CASRVRLPDGELFF. CDR3 sequence (DNA): TGTGCCAGCAGAGTCCGACTCCCCGACGGGGAGCTGTTTTTT.

This chain links TRBV2 with TRBJ1-2; no clear D gene. CDR1 SNHLY and CDR2 FYNNEI come from the germline V gene. V was trimmed by 2 bases and J by 6 bases, leaving 10 bases between them. The CDR3 contains 13 residues. CDR3 amino acids: CASSEWREDGYTF. Here the CDR3 DNA reads TGTGCCAGCAGTGAATGGAGGGAAGATGGCTACACCTTC.

The chain joins TRBV11-2 to TRBJ2-7; perhaps TRBD1 as D (6 bases). This CDR3 contains 14 residues. Germline-derived CDR1 and CDR2 are SGHAT and FQNNGV. Trimming removed 4 bases at V and 3 bases at J, with 13 bases between. Here the CDR3 reads CASSSHRDRYEQYF. CDR3 coding DNA: TGTGCCAGCAGCTCCCACAGGGATCGCTACGAGCAGTACTTC.

The sample holds a few counts of this clone. The chain recombines TRBV5-4 with TRBJ1-4, with TRBD1 matching 7 bases. In germline, CDR1 is SGHNT, CDR2 YYREEE (reference sequence). The CDR3 has 13 amino acids. The J segment lost 11 bases and the V segment lost 1 base, leaving 5 bases of the junction unmatched. The DNA for the CDR3 is TGTGCCAGCAGCTTGAAGGGGGCTGAGAAACTGTTTTTT. This codes for CASSLKGAEKLFF.

The chain employs TRBV9 and TRBJ2-3, with 9 bases aligning to TRBD1. The germline V gene has CDR1 SGDLS and CDR2 YYNGEE. The CDR3 totals 15 residues. The J segment lost 3 bases and the V segment lost 2 bases, leaving 4 bases of the junction unmatched. As DNA, the CDR3 is TGTGCCAGCAGCGTCTGGGGACAGGGAACAGATACGCAGTATTTT. Its translation is CASSVWGQGTDTQYF.

This clone was seen a handful of times. This rearrangement joins TRBV4-3 to TRBJ2-1, with TRBD1 matching 8 bases. The V and J ends lost 0 bases and 4 bases, in that order; junction bases with no gene match: 2. CDR1 is LGHNA, CDR2 YSLEER, per germline. The CDR3 runs 15 residues. CDR3 residues: CASSQEGQEYNEQFF. CDR3 bases: TGCGCCAGCAGCCAAGAGGGACAGGAGTACAATGAGCAGTTCTTC.

V usage is TRBV5-4 and J usage is TRBJ1-2; 7 nucleotides agree with TRBD1. In germline, CDR1 is SGHNT, CDR2 YYREEE (reference sequence). The length of the CDR3 is 15 residues. The ends lost 3 bases at V and 0 bases at J; junction bases unmatched: 5. CDR3 sequence (DNA): TGTGCCAGCAGCTCCCGACAGGGATCTAACTATGGCTACACCTTC. Translated: CASSSRQGSNYGYTF.

The V and J genes are TRBV5-1 and TRBJ2-7; a weak D match, TRBD2 (6 bases). V shed 4 bases and J shed 2 bases, with 16 bases lying between them. The CDR3 is made up of 15 amino acids. CDR1 is SGHRS and CDR2 is YFSETQ in the germline V gene. CDR3 sequence reads: CASSPGPGATYEQYF. The CDR3 region has the DNA TGCGCCAGCAGCCCTGGCCCGGGAGCTACCTACGAGCAGTACTTC.

The rearrangement joins TRBV6-1 to TRBJ1-1; tentative D call: TRBD1 (5 bases). Looked up from germline, CDR1 is MNHNS and CDR2 is SASEGT. The CDR3 runs 16 residues. Trimming stripped 3 bases from V and 9 bases from J, with 23 bases between. CDR3 residues: CASSEIRPFGAAQAFF. CDR3 sequence (DNA): TGTGCCAGCAGTGAGATCCGCCCTTTTGGGGCCGCGCAAGCTTTCTTT.

This chain links TRBV13 with TRBJ2-1; 7 bases map to TRBD1. Per germline, CDR1 PRHDT and CDR2 FYEKMQ (reference sequence). The CDR3 loop spans 16 amino acids. Germline trimming cut 1 base from V and 0 bases from J; bases unmatched to any gene: 3. CDR3: CASSLDRDSSYNEQFF. The CDR3 DNA reads as TGTGCCAGCAGCTTAGATCGGGACAGCTCCTACAATGAGCAGTTCTTC.

The gene calls are TRBV7-9 and TRBJ2-7; 7 nucleotides match TRBD1. Trimming took 5 bases from V and 2 from J; bases not matched to a gene: 3. The germline V gene encodes CDR1 SEHNR and CDR2 FQNEAQ (reference sequence). The CDR3 extends over 13 amino acids. The CDR3, as DNA: TGTGCCAGCAGCCGACAGGGCCCCTACGAGCAGTACTTC. This gives the protein CASSRQGPYEQYF.

This clone has only a few counts. This rearrangement joins TRBV4-3 to TRBJ2-1, with 8 bases that match TRBD2. The CDR3 is 15 residues long. V shed 0 bases and J 7 bases; nucleotides not matched to a gene: 5. Germline V lookup: CDR1 LGHNA, CDR2 YSLEER. CDR3 residues: CASSQDRGGWNEQFF. The CDR3 DNA reads as TGCGCCAGCAGCCAAGATCGGGGGGGATGGAATGAGCAGTTCTTC.

This clone came up a few times. This sequence joins TRBV7-9 and TRBJ2-5; TRBD2 might be the D (6 bases). CDR3 length: 14 residues. The germline V and J ends were trimmed by 3 bases and 7 bases, with 15 bases remaining between them. Germline assignment: CDR1 SEHNR and CDR2 FQNEAQ (reference sequence). CDR3 nucleotides: TGTGCCAGCAGCTTTAGGGCTGAGGGAGGGACCCAGTACTTC. Translation gives CASSFRAEGGTQYF.

The chain couples TRBV5-1 to TRBJ2-1; TRBD1 matches 10 bases. The V gene's germline CDR1 is SGHRS and CDR2 YFSETQ. This CDR3 spans 16 amino acids. With V trimmed by 4 bases and J by 5 bases, 9 bases remained unmatched. The CDR3 DNA is TGCGCCAGCAGCCAGACGCCGGGACAGGGGAACAATGAGCAGTTCTTC. Translation gives CASSQTPGQGNNEQFF. Full variable domain (outside the CDR3, taken from reference TRBV5-1 and TRBJ2-1): KAGVTQTPRYLIKTRGQQVTLSCSPISGHRSVSWYQQTPGQGLQFLFEYFSETQRNKGNFPGRFSGRQFSNSRSEMNVSTLELGDSALYLCASSQTPGQGNNEQFFGPGTRLTVL.

J is TRBJ1-3 and V is TRBV6-1; D gene unclear. The CDR3 covers 13 residues. Deletions cut 1 base from V and 11 bases from J, with 12 bases between. Germline V gene data show CDR1 as MNHNS and CDR2 as SASEGT. The DNA of the CDR3 is TGTGCCAGCAGTGAAGTTCCGAGGGTCGCCATATATTTT. This codes for CASSEVPRVAIYF.

The chain links TRBV11-3 to TRBJ2-7; D gene uncertain. Germline V gene sequence: CDR1 SGHNT, CDR2 YENEEA. V lost 5 bases, J lost 3 bases, and 11 bases lay in between. The CDR3 extends over 13 amino acids. The DNA of the CDR3 is TGTGCCAGCAGCCTAGGACCGGGCTACGAGCAGTACTTC. This sequence encodes CASSLGPGYEQYF.

This sequence joins TRBV5-1 and TRBJ1-1, with D possibly matching TRBD1 (5 bases). Germline values: CDR1 SGHRS, CDR2 YFSETQ. The CDR3 runs 14 residues. Trimming shortened V by 0 bases and J by 4 bases, and 10 bases separated the two germline ends. Here the CDR3 DNA reads TGCGCCAGCAGCTTGGAGGGGCTGGGCACTGAAGCTTTCTTT. It is translated as CASSLEGLGTEAFF.

This clone was observed a handful of times. The V call is TRBV27, the J call TRBJ2-1; D is unresolved. V was trimmed by 6 bases and J by 1 base, leaving 10 bases between them. Germline-derived CDR1 and CDR2 are MNHEY and SMNVEV (reference sequence). This CDR3 is built from 14 residues. CDR3 sequence: CASSVPGSYNEQFF. DNA of the CDR3: TGTGCCAGCAGCGTTCCCGGGTCCTACAATGAGCAGTTCTTC.

The chain carries TRBV29-1 and TRBJ2-5; D might be TRBD2 (6 bases). Germline V gives CDR1 SQVTM, CDR2 ANQGSEA. The V and J ends lost 5 bases and 4 bases respectively, with 14 bases between them. The CDR3 is 13 residues long. CDR3 protein: CSVSWRGGETQYF. In DNA, the CDR3 is TGCAGCGTTTCATGGCGGGGAGGAGAGACCCAGTACTTC.

The chain recombines TRBV19 with TRBJ1-2; 7 bases are shared with TRBD1. CDR3 length equals 14 residues. The V gene's germline CDR1 is LNHDA and CDR2 SQIVND (reference sequence). V lost 5 bases to trimming and J lost 2 bases; unmatched junction nucleotides: 5. This CDR3 is CASSWTGVNYGYTF. The CDR3 DNA follows: TGTGCCAGTAGTTGGACAGGCGTAAACTATGGCTACACCTTC.

The CDR3 nucleotides are TGTGCCAGCAGTCGACAGGGGAACACTGAAGCTTTCTTT. It is translated as CASSRQGNTEAFF. The rearrangement uses TRBV6-6 and TRBJ1-1; 7 bases agree with TRBD1. Germline V gives CDR1 MNHNY, CDR2 SVGAGI (reference sequence). V was pared by 5 bases and J by 1 base, with 1 base of the junction left unmatched. The CDR3 consists of 13 residues.